This T cell receptor (beta chain) was observed in a study of blood T cell repertoires in COVID-19. Study information: Samples representing acute and convalescent COVID-19 were sourced from the United States, Italy and Spain. T cells, B-cell-depleted T cells, or PBMCs provided the cDNA or gDNA that served as material.

This clone was seen a few times. Authors' analysis steps: Cell counts per sample came from amplifying reference gene primers. The method was immunoSEQ multiplex PCR; TCRdb's version includes in-frame clones alone and lacks a portion of them. That table furnishes V, J and clone size, whereas the DNA furnished D and trimming. Counted here are some 120,000 clones, around nine tenths occurring once; the ten biggest clones make up approximately 1.9%. Germline lookup yields CDR1 SGHTS and CDR2 YDEGEE. The CDR3 length is 15 residues. The V gene end was trimmed by 3 bases and the J gene end by 5 bases; junction bases not matched to a gene: 7.

The chain couples TRBV5-8 to TRBJ2-3, with 9 bases lining up with TRBD1. The TCR was taken from a human donor with active COVID-19. The donor label of this sample is uncertain. Sequences were obtained from peripheral blood. CDR3 sequence (DNA): TGTGCCAGCAGCTCGAAGGGACAGGGTAGAGATACGCAGTATTTT. Translation gives CASSSKGQGRDTQYF.